A single sample is the source of the 2 T cell receptor beta chains below, sequenced in a study of shared clonotypes between healthy human individuals. TCRdb's table, derived via immunoSEQ multiplex PCR, lists solely in-frame clones and lacks some. The table records millions of clones, 85% to 95% of them present only once. Terminally differentiated effector memory CD45RA+ cells were left out of the naive CD8 fraction, which was CD45RO-negative and positively selected for CCR7. Sequencing used naive CD8+ T cells from PBMCs. All receptors derive from a young man in good health. Some clones in this sample may be carry-over from other donors' samples.

The chain uses TRBV6-5 and TRBJ2-7; the D is unclear. Trimming cost V 6 bases and J 2 bases, with 11 bases left between them. CDR1 and CDR2 (germline): MNHEY, SVGAGI. This CDR3 has 13 amino acids. This CDR3 reads CASSLTEAYEQYF. DNA of the CDR3: TGTGCCAGCAGCTTGACCGAAGCCTACGAGCAGTACTTC.

This sequence joins TRBV14 and TRBJ2-7; perhaps TRBD2 as D (5 bases). CDR1 and CDR2 (germline): SGHDN, FVKESK. The V and J ends lost 4 bases and 3 bases respectively, with 13 bases between them. The CDR3 is made up of 14 amino acids. CDR3 DNA: TGTGCCAGCAGCCTGAGGGCGGATGGCTACGAGCAGTACTTC. As protein: CASSLRADGYEQYF. Supplemented by reference TRBV14 and TRBJ2-7, the full variable domain reads EAGVTQFPSHSVIEKGQTVTLRCDPISGHDNLYWYRRVMGKEIKFLLHFVKESKQDESGMPNNRFLAERTGGTYSTLKVQPAELEDSGVYFCASSLRADGYEQYFGPGTRLTVT.